These 26 T cell receptor beta chains originate from one sample sequenced in a study of T cells in Graves' hyperthyroidism and ophthalmopathy. TCR beta CDR3 sequences were amplified from RNA transcripts. The primer set for the first-round RT-PCR of the TCR CDR3 was HTBI. TCRdb re-derived calls from the multiplex PCR reads in MiXCR, one entry per CDR3 protein. The sample has hundreds of thousands of distinct CDR3 sequences; approximately 20% are singletons. The sequenced sample consisted of blood. The receptor source for this set is a middle-aged man with Graves' ophthalmopathy.

V usage is TRBV7-2 and J usage is TRBJ2-1; 9 bases match TRBD2. The CDR3 contains 16 residues. Germline-derived CDR1 and CDR2 are SGHTA and FQGNSA. The V gene end was trimmed by 1 base and the J gene end by 2 bases; junction bases not matched to a gene: 3. The CDR3 loop is CASSLDGGGAYNEQFF. The CDR3 DNA sequence: TGTGCCAGCAGCTTAGATGGCGGGGGGGCCTACAATGAGCAGTTCTTC.

This clonotype was seen only a few times. The J gene is TRBJ2-1, the V gene TRBV4-2; D gene ambiguous. CDR3 size: 11 residues. In germline, CDR1 is LGHNA, CDR2 YNFKEQ. Trimming cost V 1 base and J 8 bases, with 3 bases left between them. The DNA for the CDR3 is TGTGCCAGCAGCCAAGCTGATGAGCAGTTCTTC. Encoded protein: CASSQADEQFF.

This clonotype was seen at least ten times. The chain employs TRBV30 and TRBJ2-3; D remains unclear. V gave up 0 bases and J gave up 0 bases, with 13 bases separating them. CDR3 length equals 16 residues. CDR1 is GTSNPN, CDR2 SVGIG, per germline (reference sequence). The chain's CDR3 is CAWSVPKGTSTDTQYF. Written as DNA, the CDR3 is TGTGCCTGGAGTGTACCGAAGGGCACCAGCACAGATACGCAGTATTTT.

This clonotype appeared a few times. V gene TRBV6-2 or TRBV6-3 combines with J gene TRBJ2-2; D is perhaps TRBD1 (6 bases). Germline V gene sequence: CDR1 MNHEY, CDR2 SVGEGT. With 7 bases removed from V and 6 bases from J, the gap between germline ends came to 15 bases. The CDR3 consists of 14 residues. CDR3 in DNA: TGTGCCAGCATAGGTCAACAGGGCCCCGGGGAGCTGTTTTTT. It is translated as CASIGQQGPGELFF.

This clonotype showed up just a few times. The chain combines TRBV29-1 with TRBJ2-7, with 12 positions matching TRBD2. The germline V gene has CDR1 SQVTM and CDR2 ANQGSEA. Trimming at V came to 6 bases and at J to 2 bases, leaving 8 bases not matched to a gene. The CDR3 length is 15 residues. CDR3 DNA sequence: TGCAGCGTCGCTTACACTAGCGGGAGGACCTACGAGCAGTACTTC. It codes for CSVAYTSGRTYEQYF.

This clonotype was seen a few times. The V and J genes are TRBV18 and TRBJ1-3, with 7 nucleotides matching TRBD1. This CDR3 is built from 14 residues. J gave up 4 bases and V 6 bases, and 6 bases lay outside the gene matches. Germline values: CDR1 KGHSH, CDR2 LQKENI. CDR3 protein: CASSKGAPGNTIYF. CDR3 bases: TGTGCCAGCTCCAAGGGGGCGCCGGGAAACACCATATATTTT. Drawing the rest from reference TRBV18 and TRBJ1-3, the complete variable domain is NAGVMQNPRHLVRRRGQEARLRCSPMKGHSHVYWYRQLPEEGLKFMVYLQKENIIDESGMPKERFSAEFPKEGPSILRIQQVVRGDSAAYFCASSKGAPGNTIYFGEGSWLTVV.

This clonotype has a count of ten or more. The chain uses TRBV11-2 and TRBJ2-5; TRBD2 matches at 11 bases. The CDR3 extends over 18 amino acids. The junction had 14 bases not matched to a gene; V was cut back by 3 bases and J by 5 bases. Germline V gene sequence: CDR1 SGHAT, CDR2 FQNNGV. In nucleotides, the CDR3 is TGTGCCAGCAGCTTCGCCCTAGCGGGAGGAAAGGACAAGGAGACCCAGTACTTC. The encoded protein is CASSFALAGGKDKETQYF.

This clonotype was observed at least ten times. V gene TRBV7-2 combines with J gene TRBJ2-3, with a tentative D call TRBD2 (6 bases). Germline CDR1 reads SGHTA; CDR2 reads FQGNSA. The CDR3 runs 13 residues. V lost 4 bases and J 5 bases, leaving 10 bases between the germline ends. The CDR3 DNA follows: TGTGCCAGCAGCTATCCGACTAGAGATACGCAGTATTTT. This translates into CASSYPTRDTQYF.

This clonotype was observed at least ten times. The V gene is TRBV18, the J gene TRBJ2-3, with 7 bases lining up with TRBD1. The CDR3 totals 15 residues. The ends lost 3 bases at V and 5 bases at J; junction bases unmatched: 8. Germline V gene sequence: CDR1 KGHSH, CDR2 LQKENI. This CDR3 is CASSPRGTDIDTQYF. In nucleotides, the CDR3 is TGTGCCAGCTCACCTCGAGGGACAGACATAGATACGCAGTATTTT.

This clonotype was seen a handful of times. This chain links TRBV15 with TRBJ2-5, with 8 bases lining up with TRBD2. Germline V CDR1 and CDR2: LNHNV, YYDKDF (reference sequence). V gave up 1 base and J gave up 5 bases; unmatched junction bases: 18. The CDR3 has 19 amino acids. The CDR3 DNA is TGTGCCACCAGCAGAGGCAAGGCTAGCGGGTTCCGAAAGGGGGAGACCCAGTACTTC. Its protein is CATSRGKASGFRKGETQYF.

This clonotype showed up just a few times. The V call is TRBV6-2 or TRBV6-3, the J call TRBJ1-1; unclear D gene. The CDR3 extends over 12 amino acids. V lost 5 bases and J lost 8, with 12 bases in between. Germline values: CDR1 MNHEY, CDR2 SVGEGT. In nucleotides, the CDR3 is TGTGCCAGCAGTGATACGATTGCCGAAGCTTTCTTT. Amino acids: CASSDTIAEAFF.

This rearrangement joins TRBV15 to TRBJ2-1; 7 nucleotides agree with TRBD2. Germline V CDR1 and CDR2: LNHNV, YYDKDF (reference sequence). With V trimmed by 6 bases and J by 1 base, 3 bases remained unmatched. The CDR3 runs to 14 residues. The CDR3 nucleotides read TGTGCCACCAGTAGCGGGCAGTCCTACAATGAGCAGTTCTTC. It is translated as CATSSGQSYNEQFF.

The table lists this clonotype with many counts. The chain combines TRBV2 with TRBJ2-1, with D perhaps matching TRBD1 (6 bases). V lost 5 bases to trimming and J lost 6 bases, with 20 bases between them. This CDR3 has 16 residues. Germline CDR1 is SNHLY and CDR2 is FYNNEI. In nucleotides, the CDR3 is TGTGCCAGCAGTCTATCCGGAACAGGGTCCCGCAATGAGCAGTTCTTC. Protein: CASSLSGTGSRNEQFF.

This clonotype has only a few counts. One end of the junction varies from germline; a read error may be responsible. The rearrangement uses TRBV2 and TRBJ2-2; D possibly corresponds to TRBD2 (5 bases). The CDR3 contains 14 residues. CDR1 and CDR2 (germline): SNHLY, FYNNEI. The CDR3 loop is CASREGLPSGELFF. DNA of the CDR3: TGTGCCAGCAGGGAAGGACTCCCTTCCGGGGAGCTGTTTTTT. Drawing the rest from reference TRBV2 and TRBJ2-2, the complete variable domain is EPEVTQTPSHQVTQMGQEVILRCVPISNHLYFYWYRQILGQKVEFLVSFYNNEISEKSEIFDDQFSVERPDGSNFTLKIRSTKLEDSAMYFCASREGLPSGELFFGEGSRLTVL.

This clonotype has a count of ten or more. CDR3: CASRPEVGGTQYF. CDR3 nucleotide sequence: TGTGCCAGCAGACCCGAGGTGGGCGGTACGCAGTATTTT. The chain joins TRBV2 to TRBJ2-3; D unresolved. Germline values: CDR1 SNHLY, CDR2 FYNNEI. This CDR3 contains 13 residues. Trimming removed 6 bases from V and 8 bases from J, with 15 bases in between.

The chain is built from TRBV29-1 and TRBJ2-5; 10 positions match TRBD1. Germline trimming cut 4 bases from V and 7 bases from J; bases unmatched to any gene: 21. CDR1 and CDR2 (germline): SQVTM, ANQGSEA. The CDR3 runs 18 residues. The CDR3 sequence: CSVVGPASKTGGVGTQYF. Here the CDR3 DNA reads TGCAGCGTTGTAGGGCCAGCCTCCAAGACAGGGGGCGTGGGGACCCAGTACTTC. The entire variable domain, with the rest obtained from reference TRBV29-1 and TRBJ2-5, is as follows: SAVISQKPSRDICQRGTSLTIQCQVDSQVTMMFWYRQQPGQSLTLIATANQGSEATYESGFVIDKFPISRPNLTFSTLTVSNMSPEDSSIYLCSVVGPASKTGGVGTQYFGPGTRLLVL.

V gene TRBV28 combines with J gene TRBJ2-5, with D perhaps matching TRBD2 (6 bases). The CDR3 spans 15 residues. The V gene lost 5 bases and the J gene lost 6 bases, with 19 bases spanning the gap. Looked up from germline, CDR1 is MDHEN and CDR2 is SYDVKM. The chain's CDR3 is CASSPGLASHKTQYF. DNA for the CDR3: TGTGCCAGCAGTCCGGGGCTAGCGAGTCATAAGACCCAGTACTTC.

This clonotype was seen at least ten times. The rearrangement joins TRBV5-1 to TRBJ2-1; perhaps D is TRBD1 or TRBD2 (6 bases each). The CDR3 has 13 amino acids. V was trimmed by 1 base and J by 8 bases, leaving 10 bases between them. Germline CDR1 reads SGHRS; CDR2 reads YFSETQ. This CDR3 reads CASSLLRGDEQFF. CDR3 bases: TGCGCCAGCAGCTTGTTGAGGGGGGATGAGCAGTTCTTC.

The CDR3: CASSEGTGRNQPQHF. CDR3 nucleotides: TGTGCCAGCAGTGAAGGGACAGGGCGAAATCAGCCCCAGCATTTT. J is TRBJ1-5 and V is TRBV2; 8 positions match TRBD1. This CDR3 spans 15 amino acids. V was pared by 1 base and J by 4 bases, with 3 bases of the junction left unmatched. Germline lookup yields CDR1 SNHLY and CDR2 FYNNEI.

This rearrangement joins TRBV6-1 to TRBJ1-4, with D maybe TRBD1 (5 bases). CDR1 MNHNS and CDR2 SASEGT come from the germline V gene. V was cut by 6 bases and J by 7 bases, with 9 bases left in between. The CDR3 is 12 residues long. The CDR3 is CASRTGLEKLFF. The CDR3 DNA follows: TGTGCCAGCAGGACGGGACTTGAAAAACTGTTTTTT.

This clonotype was detected ten times or more. The V gene is TRBV24-1, the J gene TRBJ1-2; D remains ambiguous. V lost 7 bases and J lost 1, with 12 bases in between. The CDR3 is 14 residues long. In germline, CDR1 is KGHDR, CDR2 SFDVKD. CDR3 nucleotide sequence: TGTGCCACCAGCCTCGCGGACCATAACTATGGCTACACCTTC. Residues: CATSLADHNYGYTF.

V gene TRBV10-3 combines with J gene TRBJ1-2; D remains ambiguous. Between the trimmed V and J ends, which lost 0 bases and 8 bases, there was a span of 7 bases. Germline V gene lookup returns CDR1 ENHRY and CDR2 SYGVKD. The CDR3 is 12 residues long. The CDR3 here is CAISESGFGYTF. The CDR3 nucleotides are TGTGCCATCAGTGAGTCGGGGTTCGGCTACACCTTC.

In the case of this clonotype: Just one base apart from a much larger clone, this may be a read error. The conserved phenylalanine or tryptophan normally closing the CDR3 is absent here, so this likely arose from a read error. The chain links TRBV25-1 to TRBJ1-5; D is possibly TRBD1 (5 bases). V dropped 4 bases and J dropped 4 bases, with 8 bases sitting between them. Germline-derived CDR1 and CDR2 are MGHDK and SYGVNS. The CDR3 extends over 13 amino acids. The CDR3 DNA is TGTGCCAGCAGTGCCTCAGGGAATCAGCCCCAGCATTCT. Its translation is CASSASGNQPQHS.

This clonotype has only a few counts. Germline is not matched at one junction end, which may reflect a read error. The genes are TRBV6-5 and TRBJ1-2; no firm D call. The CDR3 spans 14 residues. Germline CDR1 reads MNHEY; CDR2 reads SVGAGI. The CDR3 region is CASSSDGISYDYTF. Written as DNA, the CDR3 is TGTGCCAGCAGTTCGGACGGAATCAGCTATGACTACACCTTC.

This clonotype was seen only a few times. The chain combines TRBV5-1 with TRBJ2-2, with a weak D call TRBD2 (6 bases). The germline V and J ends were trimmed by 7 bases and 5 bases, with 15 bases remaining between them. Germline assignment: CDR1 SGHRS and CDR2 YFSETQ. The CDR3 extends over 14 amino acids. The CDR3 sequence: CASSGLEQTGELFF. The CDR3 bases are TGCGCCAGCTCGGGACTCGAACAAACCGGGGAGCTGTTTTTT.

Turning to this clonotype: One junction end does not reproduce the germline sequence, and a read error may be involved. The chain combines TRBV20-1 with TRBJ2-3; 9 bases map to TRBD2. This CDR3 contains 14 residues. CDR1 is DFQATT and CDR2 is SNEGSKA in the germline V gene (reference sequence). This CDR3 reads CSARERGGTDTQYF. CDR3 DNA: TGCAGTGCTAGAGAGCGGGGGGGCACCGATACGCAGTATTTT.